This T cell receptor beta chain was obtained from a study of blood T cell repertoires in COVID-19. Turning to the study itself: From T cells, B-cell-depleted T cells, or PBMCs came the material, which was cDNA or gDNA.

Original methodology: Amplifying reference gene primers gave estimates of nucleated cell counts. Method: immunoSEQ multiplex PCR; TCRdb's copy keeps in-frame clones and lacks some. V and J calls plus clone size are reproduced from that table; the DNA served to infer D and trimming. The sample has fewer than 250,000 clones, less than 90% seen once. This TCR derives from a man aged 30-40 years with acute or convalescent COVID-19. Sequencing was performed on peripheral blood.

The CDR3 DNA reads TGCGCCAGCAGCCGTTATTTAGCGGGCTCCTACAATGAGCAGTTCTTC. Protein sequence: CASSRYLAGSYNEQFF. The gene calls are TRBV5-1 and TRBJ2-1, with 7 positions matching TRBD2. The CDR3 is 16 residues long. With 4 bases clipped from V and 0 bases from J, the junction kept 7 bases outside the gene matches. Germline-derived CDR1 and CDR2 are SGHRS and YFSETQ.